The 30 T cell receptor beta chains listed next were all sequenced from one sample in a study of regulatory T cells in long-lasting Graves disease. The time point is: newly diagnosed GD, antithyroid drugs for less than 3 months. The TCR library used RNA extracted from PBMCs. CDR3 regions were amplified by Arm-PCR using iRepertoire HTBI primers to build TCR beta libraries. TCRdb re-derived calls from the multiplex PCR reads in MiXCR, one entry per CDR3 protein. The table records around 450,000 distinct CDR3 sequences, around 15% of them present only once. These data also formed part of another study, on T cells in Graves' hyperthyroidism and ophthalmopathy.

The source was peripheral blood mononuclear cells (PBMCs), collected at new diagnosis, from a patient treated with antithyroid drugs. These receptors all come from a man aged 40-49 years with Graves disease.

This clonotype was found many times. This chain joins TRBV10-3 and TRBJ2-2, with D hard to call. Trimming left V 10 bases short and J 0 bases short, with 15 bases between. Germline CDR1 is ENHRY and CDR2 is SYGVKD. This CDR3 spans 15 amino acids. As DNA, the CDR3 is TGTGCCACCGCGCCCAGCGACGCGAACACCGGGGAGCTGTTTTTT. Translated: CATAPSDANTGELFF.

The CDR3 loop reads CASSGQGEAKNIQYF. DNA of the CDR3: TGTGCCAGTAGCGGACAGGGGGAAGCCAAAAACATTCAGTACTTC. The V gene is TRBV19, the J gene TRBJ2-4, with TRBD1 identical over 10 bases. The V and J ends lost 6 bases and 0 bases, in that order; junction bases with no gene match: 2. This CDR3 contains 15 residues. CDR1 and CDR2 (germline): LNHDA, SQIVND (reference sequence).

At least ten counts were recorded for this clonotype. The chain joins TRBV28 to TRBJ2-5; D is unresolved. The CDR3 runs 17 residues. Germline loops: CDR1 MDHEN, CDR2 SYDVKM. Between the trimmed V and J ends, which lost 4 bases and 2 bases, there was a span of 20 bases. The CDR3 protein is CASSSSYLGSPQETQYF. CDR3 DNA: TGTGCCAGCAGTTCGAGCTACCTAGGGTCCCCACAAGAGACCCAGTACTTC.

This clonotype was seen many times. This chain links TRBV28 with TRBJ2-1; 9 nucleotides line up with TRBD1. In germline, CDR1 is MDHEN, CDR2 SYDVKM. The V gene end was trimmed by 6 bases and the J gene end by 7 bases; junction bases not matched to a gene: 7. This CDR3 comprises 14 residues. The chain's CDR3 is CASRPQGAVNEQFF. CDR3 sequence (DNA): TGTGCCAGCAGGCCACAGGGGGCCGTGAATGAGCAGTTCTTC. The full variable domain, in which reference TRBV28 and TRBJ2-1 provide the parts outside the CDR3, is DVKVTQSSRYLVKRTGEKVFLECVQDMDHENMFWYRQDPGLGLRLIYFSYDVKMKEKGDIPEGYSVSREKKERFSLILESASTNQTSMYLCASRPQGAVNEQFFGPGTRLTVL.

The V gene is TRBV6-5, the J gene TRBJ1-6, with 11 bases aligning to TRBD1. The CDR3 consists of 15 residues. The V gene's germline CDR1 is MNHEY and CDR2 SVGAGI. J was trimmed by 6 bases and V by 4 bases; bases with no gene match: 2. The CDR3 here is CASSLGTGGNSPLHF. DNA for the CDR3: TGTGCCAGCAGTTTAGGGACAGGGGGTAATTCACCCCTCCACTTT.

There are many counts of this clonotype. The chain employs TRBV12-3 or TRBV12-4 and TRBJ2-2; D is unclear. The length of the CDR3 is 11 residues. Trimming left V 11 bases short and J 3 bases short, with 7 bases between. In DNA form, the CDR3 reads TGTGCCTCCGCCTACACCGGGGAGCTGTTTTTT. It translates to CASAYTGELFF.

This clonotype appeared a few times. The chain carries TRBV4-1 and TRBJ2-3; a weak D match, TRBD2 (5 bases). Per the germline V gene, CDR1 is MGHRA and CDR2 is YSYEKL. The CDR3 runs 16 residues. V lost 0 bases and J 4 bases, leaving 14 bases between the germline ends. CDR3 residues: CASSQEGLSPADTQYF. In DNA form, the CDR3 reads TGCGCCAGCAGCCAAGAAGGACTGAGTCCGGCAGATACGCAGTATTTT.

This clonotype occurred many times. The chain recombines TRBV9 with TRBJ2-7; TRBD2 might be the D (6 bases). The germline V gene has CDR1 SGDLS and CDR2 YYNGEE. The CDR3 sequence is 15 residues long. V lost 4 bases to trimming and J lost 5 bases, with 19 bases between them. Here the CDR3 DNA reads TGTGCCAGCAGCCCTCGGCGGGATCCACTCGACGAGCAGTACTTC. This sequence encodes CASSPRRDPLDEQYF.

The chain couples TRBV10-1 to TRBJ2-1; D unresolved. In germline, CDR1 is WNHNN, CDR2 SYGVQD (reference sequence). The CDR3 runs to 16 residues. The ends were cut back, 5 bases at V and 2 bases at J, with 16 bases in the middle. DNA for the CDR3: TGCGCCAGCAGTAGATCGACAACGCGGACCTACAATGAGCAGTTCTTC. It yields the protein CASSRSTTRTYNEQFF.

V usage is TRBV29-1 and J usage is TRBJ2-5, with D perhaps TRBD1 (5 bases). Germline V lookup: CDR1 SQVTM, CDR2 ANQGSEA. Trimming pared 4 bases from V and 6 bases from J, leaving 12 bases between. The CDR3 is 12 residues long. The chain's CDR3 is CSVARGEKTQYF. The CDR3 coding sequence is TGCAGCGTTGCAAGGGGTGAGAAGACCCAGTACTTC.

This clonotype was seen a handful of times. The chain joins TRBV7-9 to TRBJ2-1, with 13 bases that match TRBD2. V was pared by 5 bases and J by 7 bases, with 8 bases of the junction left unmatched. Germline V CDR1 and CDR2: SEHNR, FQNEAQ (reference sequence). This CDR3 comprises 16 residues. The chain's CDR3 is CASSMGTSGKRNEQFF. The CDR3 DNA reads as TGTGCCAGCAGCATGGGGACTAGCGGGAAGAGGAATGAGCAGTTCTTC. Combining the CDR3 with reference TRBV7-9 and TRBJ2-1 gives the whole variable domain DTGVSQNPRHKITKRGQNVTFRCDPISEHNRLYWYRQTLGQGPEFLTYFQNEAQLEKSRLLSDRFSAERPKGSFSTLEIQRTEQGDSAMYLCASSMGTSGKRNEQFFGPGTRLTVL.

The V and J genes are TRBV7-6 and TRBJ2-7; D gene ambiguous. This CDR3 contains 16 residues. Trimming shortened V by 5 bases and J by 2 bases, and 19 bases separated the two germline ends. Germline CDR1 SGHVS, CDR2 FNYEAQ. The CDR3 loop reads CASSGTFEDPPYEQYF. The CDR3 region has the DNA TGTGCCAGCAGCGGCACGTTTGAGGATCCCCCCTACGAGCAGTACTTC.

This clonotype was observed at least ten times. As DNA, the CDR3 is TGTGCCTGGAGTGGGCTGAGCGGGAGAGGCAATGAGCAGTTCTTC. It codes for CAWSGLSGRGNEQFF. The gene calls are TRBV30 and TRBJ2-1; TRBD2 agrees at 8 bases. V gave up 1 base and J gave up 6 bases; unmatched junction bases: 8. The CDR3 length is 15 residues. The germline V gene encodes CDR1 GTSNPN and CDR2 SVGIG (reference sequence).

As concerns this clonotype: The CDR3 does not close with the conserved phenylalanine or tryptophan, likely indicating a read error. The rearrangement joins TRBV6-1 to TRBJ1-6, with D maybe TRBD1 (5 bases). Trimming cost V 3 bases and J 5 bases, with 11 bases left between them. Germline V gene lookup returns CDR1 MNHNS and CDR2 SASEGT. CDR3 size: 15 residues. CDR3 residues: CASSELDSNNSPLHS. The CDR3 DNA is TGTGCCAGCAGTGAGCTAGACAGTAATAATTCACCCCTCCACTCT.

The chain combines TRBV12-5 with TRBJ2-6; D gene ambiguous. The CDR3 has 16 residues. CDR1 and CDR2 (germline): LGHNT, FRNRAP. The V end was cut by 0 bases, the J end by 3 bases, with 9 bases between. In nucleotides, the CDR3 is TGTGCTAGTGGTTTGGTAAAGGGATTTGGGGCCAACGTCCTGACTTTC. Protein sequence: CASGLVKGFGANVLTF.

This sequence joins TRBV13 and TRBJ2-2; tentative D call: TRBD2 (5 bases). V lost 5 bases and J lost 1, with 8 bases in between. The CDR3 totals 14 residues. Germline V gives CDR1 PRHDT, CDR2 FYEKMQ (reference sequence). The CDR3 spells CASSPEENTGELFF. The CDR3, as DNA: TGTGCCAGCAGCCCGGAGGAGAACACCGGGGAGCTGTTTTTT.

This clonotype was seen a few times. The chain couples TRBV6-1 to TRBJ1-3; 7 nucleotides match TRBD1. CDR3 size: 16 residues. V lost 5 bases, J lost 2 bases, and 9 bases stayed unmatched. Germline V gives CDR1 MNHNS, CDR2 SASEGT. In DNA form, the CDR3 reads TGTGCCAGCAGTCAGTTGAGGGGGCTCCCTGGAAACACCATATATTTT. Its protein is CASSQLRGLPGNTIYF.

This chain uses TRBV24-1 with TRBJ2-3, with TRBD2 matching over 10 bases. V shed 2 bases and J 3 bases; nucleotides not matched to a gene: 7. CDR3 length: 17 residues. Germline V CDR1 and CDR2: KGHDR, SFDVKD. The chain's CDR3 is CATSDYSSGRRTDTQYF. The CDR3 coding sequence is TGTGCCACCAGTGATTATTCTAGCGGGAGAAGAACAGATACGCAGTATTTT.

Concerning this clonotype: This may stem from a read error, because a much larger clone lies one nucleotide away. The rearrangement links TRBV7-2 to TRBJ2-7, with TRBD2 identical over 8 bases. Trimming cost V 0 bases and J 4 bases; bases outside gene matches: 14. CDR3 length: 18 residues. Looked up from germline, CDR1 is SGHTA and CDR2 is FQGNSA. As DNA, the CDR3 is TGTGCCAGCAGCTTAGCGATCAGGACTAGCAGGAGCGGGTACGAGCAGTACTTC. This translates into CASSLAIRTSRSGYEQYF.

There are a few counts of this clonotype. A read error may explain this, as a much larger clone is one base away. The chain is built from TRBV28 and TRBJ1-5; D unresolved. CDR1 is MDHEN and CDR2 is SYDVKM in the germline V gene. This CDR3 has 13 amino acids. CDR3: CVSGRNSGQPQHF. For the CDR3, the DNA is TGTGTCAGCGGTAGGAACTCGGGGCAGCCCCAGCATTTT.

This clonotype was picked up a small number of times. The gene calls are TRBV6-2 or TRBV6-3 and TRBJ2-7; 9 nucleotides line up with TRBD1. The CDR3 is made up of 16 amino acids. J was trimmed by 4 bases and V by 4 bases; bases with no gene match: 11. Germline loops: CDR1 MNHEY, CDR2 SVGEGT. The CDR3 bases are TGTGCCAGCAGTTCCGCTCCGGGACAGGGTAGTTACGAGCAGTACTTC. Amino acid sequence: CASSSAPGQGSYEQYF.

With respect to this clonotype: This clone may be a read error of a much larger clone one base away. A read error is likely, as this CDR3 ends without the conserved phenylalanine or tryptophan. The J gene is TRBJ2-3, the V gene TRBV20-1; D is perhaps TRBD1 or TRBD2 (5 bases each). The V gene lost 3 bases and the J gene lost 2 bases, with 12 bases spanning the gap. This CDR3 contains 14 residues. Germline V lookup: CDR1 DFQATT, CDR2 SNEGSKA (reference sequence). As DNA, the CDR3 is TGCAGTGCTAGGACCGGGACCCTCACAGATACGCAGTATCTT. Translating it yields CSARTGTLTDTQYL.

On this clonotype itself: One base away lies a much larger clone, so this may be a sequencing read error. The CDR3 region is CASSQTRGTEAFF. The CDR3 DNA follows: TGTGCCAGCAGCCAAACAAGGGGCACTGAAGCTTTCTTT. The chain links TRBV14 to TRBJ1-1, with D perhaps TRBD1 (5 bases). The germline V and J ends were trimmed by 2 bases and 4 bases, with 8 bases remaining between them. This CDR3 region has 13 residues. Per the germline V gene, CDR1 is SGHDN and CDR2 is FVKESK. Based on the CDR3 plus reference TRBV14 and TRBJ1-1, the full variable domain is EAGVTQFPSHSVIEKGQTVTLRCDPISGHDNLYWYRRVMGKEIKFLLHFVKESKQDESGMPNNRFLAERTGGTYSTLKVQPAELEDSGVYFCASSQTRGTEAFFGQGTRLTVV.

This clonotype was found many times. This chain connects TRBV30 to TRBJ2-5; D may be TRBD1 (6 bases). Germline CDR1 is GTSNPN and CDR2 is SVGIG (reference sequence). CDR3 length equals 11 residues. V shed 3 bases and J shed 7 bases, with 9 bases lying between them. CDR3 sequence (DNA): TGTGCCTGGAGCTCACAGGGGACCCAGTACTTC. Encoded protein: CAWSSQGTQYF. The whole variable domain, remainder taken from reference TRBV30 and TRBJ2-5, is SQTIHQWPATLVQPVGSPLSLECTVEGTSNPNLYWYRQAAGRGLQLLFYSVGIGQISSEVPQNLSASRPQDRQFILSSKKLLLSDSGFYLCAWSSQGTQYFGPGTRLLVL.

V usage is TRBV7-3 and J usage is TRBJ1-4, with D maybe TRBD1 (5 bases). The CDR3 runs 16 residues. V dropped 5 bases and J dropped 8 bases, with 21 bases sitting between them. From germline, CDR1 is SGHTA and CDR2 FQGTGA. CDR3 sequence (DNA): TGTGCCAGCAGCCCCGGTTTACGGGGGGGTGAAGAAAAACTGTTTTTT. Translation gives CASSPGLRGGEEKLFF.

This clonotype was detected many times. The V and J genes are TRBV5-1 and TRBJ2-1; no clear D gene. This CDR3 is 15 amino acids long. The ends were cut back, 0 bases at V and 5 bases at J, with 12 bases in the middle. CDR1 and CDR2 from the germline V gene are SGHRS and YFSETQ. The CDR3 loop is CASSLVAENHNEQFF. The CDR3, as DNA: TGCGCCAGCAGCTTGGTTGCAGAGAATCACAATGAGCAGTTCTTC.

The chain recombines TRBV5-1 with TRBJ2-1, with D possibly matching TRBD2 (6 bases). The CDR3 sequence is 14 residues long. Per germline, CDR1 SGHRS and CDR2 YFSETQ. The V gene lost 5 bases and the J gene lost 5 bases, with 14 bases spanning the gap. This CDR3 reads CASSFGSRDNEQFF. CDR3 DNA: TGCGCCAGCAGTTTCGGGAGTCGGGACAATGAGCAGTTCTTC.

CDR3 region: CASSGALADTQYF. The CDR3 DNA reads TGTGCCAGCTCCGGGGCTCTCGCAGATACGCAGTATTTT. The chain is built from TRBV28 and TRBJ2-3, with D perhaps assigned TRBD1 or TRBD2 (5 bases each). With 8 bases removed from V and 4 bases from J, the gap between germline ends came to 13 bases. Germline CDR1 is MDHEN and CDR2 is SYDVKM. This CDR3 contains 13 residues.

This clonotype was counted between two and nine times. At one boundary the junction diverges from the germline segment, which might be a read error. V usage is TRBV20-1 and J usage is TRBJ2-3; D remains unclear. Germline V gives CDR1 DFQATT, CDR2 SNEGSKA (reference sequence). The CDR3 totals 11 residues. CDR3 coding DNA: TGCGGTGCTGAAACCCAGGATACGCAGTATTTT. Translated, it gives CGAETQDTQYF.

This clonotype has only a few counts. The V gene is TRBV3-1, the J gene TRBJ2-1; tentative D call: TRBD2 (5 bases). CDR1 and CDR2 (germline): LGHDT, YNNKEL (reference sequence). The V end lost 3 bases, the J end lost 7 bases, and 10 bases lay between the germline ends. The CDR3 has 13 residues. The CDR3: CASSQAPGNEQFF. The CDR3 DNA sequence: TGTGCCAGCAGCCAGGCTCCGGGGAATGAGCAGTTCTTC.